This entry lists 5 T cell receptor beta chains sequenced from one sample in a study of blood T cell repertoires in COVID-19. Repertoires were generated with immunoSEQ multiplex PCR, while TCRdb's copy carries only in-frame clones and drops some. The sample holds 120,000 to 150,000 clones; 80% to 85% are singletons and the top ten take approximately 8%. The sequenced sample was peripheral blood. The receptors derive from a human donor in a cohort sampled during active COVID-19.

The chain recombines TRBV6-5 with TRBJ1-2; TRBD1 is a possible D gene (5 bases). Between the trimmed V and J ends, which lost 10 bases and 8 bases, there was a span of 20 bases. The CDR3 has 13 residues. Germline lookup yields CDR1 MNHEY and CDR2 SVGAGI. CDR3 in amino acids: CAIYDRWTRGYTF. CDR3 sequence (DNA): TGTGCCATCTACGATCGATGGACACGCGGCTACACCTTC.

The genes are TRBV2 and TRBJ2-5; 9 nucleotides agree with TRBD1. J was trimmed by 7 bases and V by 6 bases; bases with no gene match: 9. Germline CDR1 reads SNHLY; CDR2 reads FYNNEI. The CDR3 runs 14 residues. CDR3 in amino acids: CASSLQGAVVTQYF. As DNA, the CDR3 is TGTGCCAGCAGCCTACAGGGGGCCGTGGTGACCCAGTACTTC.

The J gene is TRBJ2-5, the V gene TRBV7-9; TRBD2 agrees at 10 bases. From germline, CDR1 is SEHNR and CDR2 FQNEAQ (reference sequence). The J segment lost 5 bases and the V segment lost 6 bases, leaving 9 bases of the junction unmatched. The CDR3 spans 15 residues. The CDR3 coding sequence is TGTGCCAGCAGTTTAACAGCGGGGGGGCCCGAGACCCAGTACTTC. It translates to CASSLTAGGPETQYF.

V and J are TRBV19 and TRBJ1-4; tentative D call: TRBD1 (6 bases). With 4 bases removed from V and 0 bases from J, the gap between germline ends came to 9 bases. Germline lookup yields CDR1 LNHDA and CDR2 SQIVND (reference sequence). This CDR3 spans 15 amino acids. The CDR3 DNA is TGTGCCAGTAGTACCAGGACAGCAACTAATGAAAAACTGTTTTTT. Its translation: CASSTRTATNEKLFF.

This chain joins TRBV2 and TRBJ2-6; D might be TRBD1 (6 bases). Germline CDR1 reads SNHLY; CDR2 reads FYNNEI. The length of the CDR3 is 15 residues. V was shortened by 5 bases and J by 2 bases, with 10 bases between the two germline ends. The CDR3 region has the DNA TGTGCCAGCAGTCGCAACAGGGCTGGGGCCAACGTCCTGACTTTC. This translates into CASSRNRAGANVLTF.